A selection of T cell receptor beta chains follows, all from one sample in a study of blood T cell repertoires in COVID-19. The assay was immunoSEQ multiplex PCR, and TCRdb's table has in-frame clones only and misses some. This sample has about 270,000 clones; more than 75% occur once, and the top ten carry about 10%. The sequenced sample consisted of peripheral blood. Every receptor here comes from a man aged 35 to 55 with active or convalescent COVID-19. Each CDR3 is given with its conserved first and last residue. The order of the fields is CDR3 protein, CDR3 DNA, J gene, V gene, D gene, clone size. A D gene is named only where the DNA matches it firmly. Clone sizes are given selectively: once, few, many, or a class where the clone is expanded.

CASSQNPPGGKSGNEQFF,TGTGCCAGCAGCCAGAACCCTCCCGGCGGGAAATCGGGCAATGAGCAGTTCTTC,TRBJ2-1,TRBV3-1/TRBV3-2,NA,few
CASSLASGAMYNEQFF,TGTGCCAGCAGCTTAGCTTCAGGGGCGATGTACAATGAGCAGTTCTTC,TRBJ2-1,TRBV7-6,NA,NA
CATAVDSNEKLFF,TGTGCCACCGCTGTGGACAGTAATGAAAAACTGTTTTTT,TRBJ1-4,TRBV12-3/TRBV12-4,NA,NA
CASSWATGVNTEAFF,TGCGCCAGCAGCTGGGCGACAGGGGTAAACACTGAAGCTTTCTTT,TRBJ1-1,TRBV5-1,TRBD1,NA
CASSSKTGESTQYF,TGTGCCAGCAGCTCAAAGACTGGAGAAAGTACGCAGTATTTT,TRBJ2-3,TRBV9,NA,once
CASSASGTSYEQYF,TGTGCCAGCAGCGCTAGCGGGACTTCCTACGAGCAGTACTTC,TRBJ2-7,TRBV7-2,TRBD2,NA
CASSPSTGGGNTIYF,TGTGCCAGCAGCCCCAGCACAGGGGGTGGAAACACCATATATTTT,TRBJ1-3,TRBV11-2,TRBD1,NA
CASGLVSGSNTGELFF,TGTGCTAGTGGTTTGGTAAGCGGGTCGAACACCGGGGAGCTGTTTTTT,TRBJ2-2,TRBV12-5,NA,NA
CASSTGTGVTQYF,TGTGCCAGCAGCACCGGGACAGGGGTGACCCAGTACTTC,TRBJ2-5,TRBV7-3,TRBD1,NA
CATSAGLYTDTQYF,TGTGCCACCAGTGCAGGACTTTACACAGATACGCAGTATTTT,TRBJ2-3,TRBV24-1,NA,NA
CASNPQGGANVLTF,TGTGCCAGCAACCCGCAGGGGGGGGCCAACGTCCTGACTTTC,TRBJ2-6,TRBV2,NA,NA